The 24 T cell receptor beta chains given below trace back to one sample, sequenced in a study of blood T cell repertoires in COVID-19. TCRdb's copy holds only in-frame clones and misses some; the assay was immunoSEQ multiplex PCR. Here the sample spans over 70,000 clones, approximately 89% being singletons. Input material: peripheral blood. The receptors here all came from a man aged 45-60 years with COVID-19, enrolled during active disease.

V gene TRBV3-1 (or the pseudogene TRBV3-2) combines with J gene TRBJ1-4, with 9 positions matching TRBD1. J was trimmed by 6 bases and V by 3 bases; bases with no gene match: 2. The CDR3 contains 14 residues. Germline CDR1 is LGHDT and CDR2 is YNNKEL (reference sequence). For the CDR3, the DNA is TGTGCCAGCAGCCACCGGACAGGGGATGAAAAACTGTTTTTT. Translating it yields CASSHRTGDEKLFF.

The CDR3 bases are TGCGCCAGCAGCTTTAATAGTGGCGAGCAGTACTTC. Protein sequence: CASSFNSGEQYF. The rearrangement links TRBV5-1 to TRBJ2-7; D not resolved. From germline, CDR1 is SGHRS and CDR2 YFSETQ. V was shortened by 2 bases and J by 6 bases, with 9 bases between the two germline ends. The CDR3 sequence is 12 residues long.

The chain combines TRBV9 with TRBJ2-3; unclear D gene. Germline V lookup: CDR1 SGDLS, CDR2 YYNGEE. This CDR3 contains 12 residues. V gave up 4 bases and J gave up 3 bases, with 6 bases separating them. Here the CDR3 DNA reads TGTGCCAGCAGCTTGTATACAGATACGCAGTATTTT. Translated, it gives CASSLYTDTQYF.

The chain links TRBV24-1 to TRBJ1-2; 8 bases line up with TRBD1. This CDR3 contains 14 residues. With V trimmed by 6 bases and J by 7 bases, 9 bases remained unmatched. Germline V gene data show CDR1 as KGHDR and CDR2 as SFDVKD. Written as DNA, the CDR3 is TGTGCCACCAGTCAAGGACAGGGAACGGGTGGCTACACCTTC. This gives the protein CATSQGQGTGGYTF.

The chain couples TRBV6-5 to TRBJ2-2; D is unclear. The CDR3 is 15 residues long. The germline V gene has CDR1 MNHEY and CDR2 SVGAGI. V was trimmed by 3 bases and J by 0 bases, leaving 8 bases between them. CDR3 residues: CASSYWPPNTGELFF. Here the CDR3 DNA reads TGTGCCAGCAGTTATTGGCCTCCGAACACCGGGGAGCTGTTTTTT.

V usage is TRBV5-1 and J usage is TRBJ1-1; D perhaps matches TRBD1 (6 bases). Germline V lookup: CDR1 SGHRS, CDR2 YFSETQ. The germline V and J ends were trimmed by 2 bases and 8 bases, with 7 bases remaining between them. This CDR3 spans 11 amino acids. The DNA of the CDR3 is TGCGCCAGCAGCTTACAGGGCGAAGCTTTCTTT. As protein: CASSLQGEAFF. Full variable domain (missing parts from reference TRBV5-1 and TRBJ1-1): KAGVTQTPRYLIKTRGQQVTLSCSPISGHRSVSWYQQTPGQGLQFLFEYFSETQRNKGNFPGRFSGRQFSNSRSEMNVSTLELGDSALYLCASSLQGEAFFGQGTRLTVV.

The chain uses TRBV6-5 and TRBJ2-1; 12 nucleotides agree with TRBD2. V gave up 10 bases and J gave up 10 bases; unmatched junction bases: 5. This CDR3 is 12 amino acids long. Germline-derived CDR1 and CDR2 are MNHEY and SVGAGI. CDR3 in DNA: TGTGCCACATCTAGCGGGAGGGAGGAGCAGTTCTTC. It translates to CATSSGREEQFF.

A few counts support this clone. The chain uses TRBV19 and TRBJ2-2, with 8 bases aligning to TRBD2. From germline, CDR1 is LNHDA and CDR2 SQIVND (reference sequence). This CDR3 region has 17 residues. V lost 6 bases and J lost 1; bases outside the gene matches: 10. CDR3 amino acids: CASSKETGGVNTGELFF. The CDR3 DNA is TGTGCCAGTAGCAAGGAAACGGGAGGGGTGAACACCGGGGAGCTGTTTTTT.

V usage is TRBV5-1 and J usage is TRBJ2-1, with 12 nucleotides matching TRBD2. The CDR3 extends over 16 amino acids. CDR1 is SGHRS and CDR2 is YFSETQ in the germline V gene. V lost 3 bases to trimming and J lost 7 bases; unmatched junction nucleotides: 8. CDR3 amino acids: CASSYLTSGSGNEQFF. The CDR3 coding sequence is TGCGCCAGCAGCTATTTGACTAGCGGGAGTGGTAATGAGCAGTTCTTC.

CDR3 DNA sequence: TGTGCCAGCAGCGACTGGGGCGATAATTCACCCCTCCACTTT. Amino acids: CASSDWGDNSPLHF. The chain has TRBV6-5 and TRBJ1-6, with D maybe TRBD1 (5 bases). The CDR3 has 14 residues. Per germline, CDR1 MNHEY and CDR2 SVGAGI. Trimming cost V 6 bases and J 5 bases, with 11 bases left between them.

The chain couples TRBV5-6 to TRBJ2-5, with 9 bases aligning to TRBD1. The J segment lost 2 bases and the V segment lost 4 bases, leaving 6 bases of the junction unmatched. The CDR3 is made up of 15 amino acids. Germline V gene sequence: CDR1 SGHDT, CDR2 YYEEEE. The CDR3 DNA sequence: TGTGCCAGCAGCGATTCGGGACAGGGACAAGAGACCCAGTACTTC. This sequence encodes CASSDSGQGQETQYF.

This chain joins TRBV3-1 (or the pseudogene TRBV3-2) and TRBJ1-4, with D uncertain. Trimming shortened V by 0 bases and J by 8 bases, and 19 bases separated the two germline ends. The CDR3 is made up of 17 amino acids. CDR1 and CDR2 from the germline V gene are LGHDT and YNNKEL (reference sequence). The CDR3 is CASSQDSGGGEGEKLFF. Here the CDR3 DNA reads TGTGCCAGCAGCCAAGATTCAGGAGGTGGAGAAGGAGAAAAACTGTTTTTT.

This clone was picked up one time. The CDR3 loop reads CASSSRASGSFHNEQFF. DNA for the CDR3: TGTGCCAGCAGCTCCAGAGCTAGCGGGAGCTTTCATAATGAGCAGTTCTTC. The chain recombines TRBV5-4 with TRBJ2-1; 10 bases are shared with TRBD2. Germline V gene sequence: CDR1 SGHNT, CDR2 YYREEE (reference sequence). The CDR3 totals 17 residues. The ends lost 3 bases at V and 7 bases at J; junction bases unmatched: 13.

V is TRBV6-5 and J is TRBJ2-1; perhaps TRBD2 as D (6 bases). The CDR3 loop spans 14 amino acids. Per the germline V gene, CDR1 is MNHEY and CDR2 is SVGAGI. Trimming pared 5 bases from V and 5 bases from J, leaving 13 bases between. The CDR3 is CASSLAPNNNEQFF. The CDR3 nucleotides are TGTGCCAGCAGTCTAGCGCCTAATAACAATGAGCAGTTCTTC.

The genes are TRBV27 and TRBJ2-1, with 7 bases aligning to TRBD1. The V segment lost 10 bases and the J segment 9 bases; nucleotides outside the gene matches: 9. CDR3 length equals 12 residues. CDR1 is MNHEY, CDR2 SMNVEV, per germline (reference sequence). The CDR3 region has the DNA TGTGCCACCCGACTACAGGGGTCTGAGCAGTTCTTC. This translates into CATRLQGSEQFF.

In DNA, the CDR3 is TGTGCCAGCAGCTTAGGGGCGGGAGTCGAAGAGACCCAGTACTTC. Translating gives CASSLGAGVEETQYF. This chain uses TRBV7-9 with TRBJ2-5; 7 bases match TRBD2. Germline V gives CDR1 SEHNR, CDR2 FQNEAQ (reference sequence). The CDR3 contains 15 residues. V shed 1 base, J shed 3 bases, and the junction held 5 bases outside the gene matches. Together with reference TRBV7-9 and TRBJ2-5, the CDR3 gives the full variable domain: DTGVSQNPRHKITKRGQNVTFRCDPISEHNRLYWYRQTLGQGPEFLTYFQNEAQLEKSRLLSDRFSAERPKGSFSTLEIQRTEQGDSAMYLCASSLGAGVEETQYFGPGTRLLVL.

V and J are TRBV28 and TRBJ2-1, with TRBD2 identical over 10 bases. V lost 11 bases to trimming and J lost 4 bases; unmatched junction nucleotides: 14. This CDR3 comprises 16 residues. The germline gives CDR1 MDHEN, CDR2 SYDVKM. CDR3 DNA sequence: TGTGCCTCAAGGCACGGACTAGCGGCCAATTACAATGAGCAGTTCTTC. Its translation is CASRHGLAANYNEQFF.

This chain joins TRBV7-9 and TRBJ1-5, with D unresolved. This CDR3 region has 13 residues. CDR1 is SEHNR, CDR2 FQNEAQ, per germline (reference sequence). V lost 5 bases, J lost 5 bases, and 10 bases lay in between. The CDR3 DNA reads as TGTGCCAGCAGCAACGGGTGGGATCAGCCCCAGCATTTT. Its translation: CASSNGWDQPQHF.

This chain connects TRBV27 to TRBJ2-7; D gene ambiguous. Trimming left V 3 bases short and J 5 bases short, with 11 bases between. CDR1 and CDR2 from the germline V gene are MNHEY and SMNVEV (reference sequence). The CDR3 has 13 residues. The CDR3 reads CASSFYQTDEQYV. The CDR3 nucleotides are TGTGCCAGCAGTTTCTACCAAACAGACGAGCAGTACGTC.

The V call is TRBV11-2, the J call TRBJ2-1; tentatively, D is TRBD2 (6 bases). CDR3 length: 14 amino acids. The germline gives CDR1 SGHAT, CDR2 FQNNGV. Trimming removed 4 bases at V and 7 bases at J, with 14 bases between. The chain's CDR3 is CASSSIQRVNEQFF. The CDR3 region has the DNA TGTGCCAGCAGCTCCATACAGCGGGTAAATGAGCAGTTCTTC.

Here the CDR3 reads CASSLSGKVGETQYF. DNA for the CDR3: TGTGCCAGCAGCTTGTCCGGGAAAGTAGGAGAGACCCAGTACTTC. The V call is TRBV7-2, the J call TRBJ2-5, with a possible D match to TRBD2 (5 bases). V was trimmed by 3 bases and J by 4 bases, leaving 15 bases between them. The CDR3 is made up of 15 amino acids. The V gene's germline CDR1 is SGHTA and CDR2 FQGNSA.

The chain uses TRBV9 and TRBJ2-1, with 12 bases fitting TRBD2. The V segment lost 0 bases and the J segment 0 bases; nucleotides outside the gene matches: 4. Germline V CDR1 and CDR2: SGDLS, YYNGEE. CDR3 length equals 18 residues. The CDR3 DNA reads as TGTGCCAGCAGCGTAGAAGGGACTAGCGGGTCCTCCTACAATGAGCAGTTCTTC. Translating it yields CASSVEGTSGSSYNEQFF.

This chain links TRBV9 with TRBJ2-1; TRBD2 is a possible D gene (6 bases). Germline V gene data show CDR1 as SGDLS and CDR2 as YYNGEE. The CDR3 extends over 15 amino acids. V dropped 4 bases and J dropped 7 bases, with 18 bases sitting between them. CDR3 coding DNA: TGTGCCAGCAGCTCGGGCGGATCACGGGGGAATGAGCAGTTCTTC. Translated: CASSSGGSRGNEQFF.

The chain couples TRBV21-1 to TRBJ2-7; the tabulated D call, TRBD2, remains unverified against the DNA. TRBV21-1 is described as a pseudogene. This CDR3 region has 15 residues. Here the CDR3 reads CASSKGAGALDEQYV. The CDR3 region has the DNA TGTGCCAGCAGCAAAGGAGCGGGAGCCTTAGACGAGCAGTACGTC.